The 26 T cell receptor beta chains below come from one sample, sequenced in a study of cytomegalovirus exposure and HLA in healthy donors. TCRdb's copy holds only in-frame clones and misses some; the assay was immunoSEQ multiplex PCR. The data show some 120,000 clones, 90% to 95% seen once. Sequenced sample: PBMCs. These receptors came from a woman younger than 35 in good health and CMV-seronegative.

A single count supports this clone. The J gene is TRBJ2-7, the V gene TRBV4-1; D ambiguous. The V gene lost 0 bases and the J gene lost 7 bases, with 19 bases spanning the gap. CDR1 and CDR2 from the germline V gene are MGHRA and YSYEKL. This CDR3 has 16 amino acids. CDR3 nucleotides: TGCGCCAGCAGCCAAGAAAATGCAGGAACCCTTATGGAGCAGTACTTC. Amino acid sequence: CASSQENAGTLMEQYF.

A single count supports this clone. This chain's CDR3 is CASSYGQVTEAFF. The CDR3 coding sequence is TGTGCCAGCAGTTATGGACAGGTGACTGAAGCTTTCTTT. The rearrangement joins TRBV6-6 to TRBJ1-1; 7 nucleotides agree with TRBD1. With 3 bases clipped from V and 5 bases from J, the junction kept 3 bases outside the gene matches. The CDR3 has 13 amino acids. The germline V gene encodes CDR1 MNHNY and CDR2 SVGAGI (reference sequence).

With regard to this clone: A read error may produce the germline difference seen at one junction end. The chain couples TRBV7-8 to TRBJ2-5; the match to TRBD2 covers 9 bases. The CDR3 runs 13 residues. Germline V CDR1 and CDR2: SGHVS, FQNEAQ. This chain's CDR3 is CASSLGSGRPPHF. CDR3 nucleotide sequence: TGTGCCAGCAGCTTAGGCAGCGGGAGGCCCCCACACTTC.

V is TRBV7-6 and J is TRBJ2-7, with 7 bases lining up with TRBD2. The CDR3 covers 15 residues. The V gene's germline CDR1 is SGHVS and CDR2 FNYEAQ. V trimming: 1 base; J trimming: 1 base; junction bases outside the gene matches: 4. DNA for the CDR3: TGTGCCAGCAGCTTAGTTACCGGGGGGTCCTACGAGCAGTACTTC. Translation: CASSLVTGGSYEQYF.

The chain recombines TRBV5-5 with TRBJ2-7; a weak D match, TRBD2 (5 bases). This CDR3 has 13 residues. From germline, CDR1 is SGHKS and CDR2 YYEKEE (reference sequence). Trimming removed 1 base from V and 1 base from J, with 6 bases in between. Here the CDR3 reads CASSLRGSYEQYF. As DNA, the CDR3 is TGTGCCAGCAGCTTGCGGGGTTCCTACGAGCAGTACTTC.

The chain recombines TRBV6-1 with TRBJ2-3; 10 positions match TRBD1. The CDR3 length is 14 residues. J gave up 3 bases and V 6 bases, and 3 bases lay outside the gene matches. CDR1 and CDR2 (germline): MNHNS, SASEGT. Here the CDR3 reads CASRSGQGTDTQYF. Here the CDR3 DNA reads TGTGCCAGCAGGTCGGGACAGGGGACAGATACGCAGTATTTT.

DNA for the CDR3: TGTGCCAGCAGTTTCGGAGGAGCGGGGGGGCGAAATGAGCAGTTCTTC. It translates to CASSFGGAGGRNEQFF. The chain joins TRBV27 to TRBJ2-1; TRBD2 matches at 10 bases. The CDR3 contains 16 residues. CDR1 is MNHEY and CDR2 is SMNVEV in the germline V gene (reference sequence). V shed 3 bases and J 7 bases; nucleotides not matched to a gene: 9.

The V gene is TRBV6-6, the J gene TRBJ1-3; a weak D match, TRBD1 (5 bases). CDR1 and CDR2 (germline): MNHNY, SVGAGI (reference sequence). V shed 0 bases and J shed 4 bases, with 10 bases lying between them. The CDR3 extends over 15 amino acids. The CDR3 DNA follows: TGTGCCAGCAGTTACTCAGGGGTTTCCGGAAACACCATATATTTT. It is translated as CASSYSGVSGNTIYF.

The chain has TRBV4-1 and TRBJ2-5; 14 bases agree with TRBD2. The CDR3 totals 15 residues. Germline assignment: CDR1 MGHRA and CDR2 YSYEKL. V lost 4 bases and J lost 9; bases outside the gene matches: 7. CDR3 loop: CASSPGTSGGAAQYF. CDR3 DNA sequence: TGCGCCAGCAGCCCAGGGACTAGCGGGGGAGCGGCCCAGTACTTC.

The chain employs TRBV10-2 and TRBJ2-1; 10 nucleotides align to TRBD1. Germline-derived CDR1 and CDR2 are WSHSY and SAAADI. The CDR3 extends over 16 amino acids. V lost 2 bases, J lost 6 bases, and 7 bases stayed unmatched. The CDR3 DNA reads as TGCGCCAGCAGTGAGGGCCGGGACAGGGGATCCAATGAGCAGTTCTTC. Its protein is CASSEGRDRGSNEQFF.

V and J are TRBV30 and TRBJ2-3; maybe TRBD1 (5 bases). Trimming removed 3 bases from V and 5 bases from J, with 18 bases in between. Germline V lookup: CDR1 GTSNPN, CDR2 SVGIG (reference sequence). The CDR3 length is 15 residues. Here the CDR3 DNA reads TGTGCCTGGAGATCCGCCAGGGTCCCGGGAGATACGCAGTATTTT. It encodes CAWRSARVPGDTQYF.

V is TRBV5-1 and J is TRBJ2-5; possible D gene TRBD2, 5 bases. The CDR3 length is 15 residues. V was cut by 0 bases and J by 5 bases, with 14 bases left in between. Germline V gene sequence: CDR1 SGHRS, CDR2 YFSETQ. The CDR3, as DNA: TGCGCCAGCAGCTTGGGGAAAGCGGAATTCGAGACCCAGTACTTC. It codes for CASSLGKAEFETQYF. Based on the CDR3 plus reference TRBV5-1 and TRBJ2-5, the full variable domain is KAGVTQTPRYLIKTRGQQVTLSCSPISGHRSVSWYQQTPGQGLQFLFEYFSETQRNKGNFPGRFSGRQFSNSRSEMNVSTLELGDSALYLCASSLGKAEFETQYFGPGTRLLVL.

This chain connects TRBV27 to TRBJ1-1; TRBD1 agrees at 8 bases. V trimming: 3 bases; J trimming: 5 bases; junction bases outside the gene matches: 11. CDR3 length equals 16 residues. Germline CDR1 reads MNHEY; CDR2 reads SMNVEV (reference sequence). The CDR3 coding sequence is TGTGCCAGCAGTTTTGGAGGAGACAGGGGAGTTACTGAAGCTTTCTTT. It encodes CASSFGGDRGVTEAFF.

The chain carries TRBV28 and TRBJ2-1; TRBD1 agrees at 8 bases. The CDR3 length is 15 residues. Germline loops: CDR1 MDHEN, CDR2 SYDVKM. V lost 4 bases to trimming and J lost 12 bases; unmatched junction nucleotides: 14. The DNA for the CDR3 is TGTGCCAGCAGTTCCGGCCAAACCTACGGGACAGGGCAGTTCTTC. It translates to CASSSGQTYGTGQFF.

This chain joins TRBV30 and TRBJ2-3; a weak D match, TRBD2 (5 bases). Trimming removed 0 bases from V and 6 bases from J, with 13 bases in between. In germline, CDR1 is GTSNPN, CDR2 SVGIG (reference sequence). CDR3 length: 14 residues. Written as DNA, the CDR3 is TGTGCCTGGAGTGTGTCCGGGATTGTGGATACGCAGTATTTT. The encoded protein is CAWSVSGIVDTQYF.

The CDR3 DNA follows: TGTGCCAGCAGCGTAGAGCAGGGCGAAAAACTGTTTTTT. It encodes CASSVEQGEKLFF. The J gene is TRBJ1-4, the V gene TRBV9; a weak D match, TRBD1 (5 bases). Germline CDR1 SGDLS, CDR2 YYNGEE. Trimming took off 0 bases at V and 8 bases at J, with 8 bases between the two ends. The CDR3 has 13 residues. The complete variable domain, with remaining parts taken from reference TRBV9 and TRBJ1-4, reads DSGVTQTPKHLITATGQRVTLRCSPRSGDLSVYWYQQSLDQGLQFLIQYYNGEERAKGNILERFSAQQFPDLHSELNLSSLELGDSALYFCASSVEQGEKLFFGSGTQLSVL.

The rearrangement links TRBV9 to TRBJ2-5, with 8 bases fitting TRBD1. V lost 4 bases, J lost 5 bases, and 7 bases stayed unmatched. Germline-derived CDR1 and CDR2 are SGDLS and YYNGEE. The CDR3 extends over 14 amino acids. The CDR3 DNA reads TGTGCCAGCAGCCCCCAGGGGGCCTGGGAGACCCAGTACTTC. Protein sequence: CASSPQGAWETQYF. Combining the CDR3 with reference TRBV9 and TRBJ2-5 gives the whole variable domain DSGVTQTPKHLITATGQRVTLRCSPRSGDLSVYWYQQSLDQGLQFLIQYYNGEERAKGNILERFSAQQFPDLHSELNLSSLELGDSALYFCASSPQGAWETQYFGPGTRLLVL.

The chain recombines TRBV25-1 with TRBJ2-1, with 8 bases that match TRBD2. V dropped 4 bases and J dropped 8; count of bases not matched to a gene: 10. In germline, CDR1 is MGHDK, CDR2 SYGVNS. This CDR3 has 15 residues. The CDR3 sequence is CASSGPGLGVDEQFF. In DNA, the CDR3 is TGTGCCAGCAGTGGTCCGGGACTAGGAGTCGATGAGCAGTTCTTC.

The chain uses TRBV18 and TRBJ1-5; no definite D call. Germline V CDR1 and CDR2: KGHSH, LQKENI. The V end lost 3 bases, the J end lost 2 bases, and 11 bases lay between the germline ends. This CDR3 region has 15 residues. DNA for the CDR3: TGTGCCAGCTCACCTTCTTGGGAGGGCAATCAGCCCCAGCATTTT. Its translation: CASSPSWEGNQPQHF.

The CDR3 region has the DNA TGTGCCAGTAGTATAGACAGTTATAGCAATCAGCCCCAGCATTTT. Residues: CASSIDSYSNQPQHF. The rearrangement joins TRBV19 to TRBJ1-5; no definite D call. The V gene's germline CDR1 is LNHDA and CDR2 SQIVND (reference sequence). Trimming removed 0 bases at V and 0 bases at J, with 6 bases between. This CDR3 region has 15 residues.

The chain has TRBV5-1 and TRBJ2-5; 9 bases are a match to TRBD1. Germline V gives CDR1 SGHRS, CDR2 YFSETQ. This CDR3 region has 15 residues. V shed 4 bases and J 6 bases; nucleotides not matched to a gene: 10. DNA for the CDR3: TGCGCCAGCAGCCAGTCCGGGACAGGGCAACAGACCCAGTACTTC. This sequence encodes CASSQSGTGQQTQYF.

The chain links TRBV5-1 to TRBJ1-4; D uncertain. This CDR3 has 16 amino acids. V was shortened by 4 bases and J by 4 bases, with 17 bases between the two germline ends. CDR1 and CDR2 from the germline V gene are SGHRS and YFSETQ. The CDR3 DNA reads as TGCGCCAGCAGCGAGGGCCTCCGGTTCGTTAATGAAAAACTGTTTTTT. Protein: CASSEGLRFVNEKLFF.

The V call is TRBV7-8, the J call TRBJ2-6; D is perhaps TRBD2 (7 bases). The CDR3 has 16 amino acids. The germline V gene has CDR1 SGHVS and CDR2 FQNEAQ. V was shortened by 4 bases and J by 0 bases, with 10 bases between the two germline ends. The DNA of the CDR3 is TGTGCCAGCAGCTCGGGGGGCCACTCTGGGGCCAACGTCCTGACTTTC. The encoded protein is CASSSGGHSGANVLTF.

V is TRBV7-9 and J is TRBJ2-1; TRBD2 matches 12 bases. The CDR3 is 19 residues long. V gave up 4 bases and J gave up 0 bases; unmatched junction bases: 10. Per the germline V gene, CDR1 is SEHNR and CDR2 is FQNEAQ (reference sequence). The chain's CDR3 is CASSSGGLAGKSSYNEQFF. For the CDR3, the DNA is TGTGCCAGCAGCTCCGGGGGACTAGCGGGTAAAAGCTCCTACAATGAGCAGTTCTTC.

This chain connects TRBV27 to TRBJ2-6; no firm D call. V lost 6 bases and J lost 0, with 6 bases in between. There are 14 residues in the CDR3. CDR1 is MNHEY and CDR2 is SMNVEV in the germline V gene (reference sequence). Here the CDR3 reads CASSPYSGANVLTF. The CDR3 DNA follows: TGTGCCAGCAGCCCGTACTCTGGGGCCAACGTCCTGACTTTC.

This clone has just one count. CDR3 nucleotide sequence: TGTGCCGGTTCCGACAGGGCCACTGAAGCTTTCTTT. Its translation: CAGSDRATEAFF. The chain carries TRBV28 and TRBJ1-1, with 7 bases fitting TRBD1. Germline CDR1 is MDHEN and CDR2 is SYDVKM. The CDR3 extends over 12 amino acids. Losses at the gene ends were 11 bases for V and 4 bases for J; bases not matched to a gene: 7.